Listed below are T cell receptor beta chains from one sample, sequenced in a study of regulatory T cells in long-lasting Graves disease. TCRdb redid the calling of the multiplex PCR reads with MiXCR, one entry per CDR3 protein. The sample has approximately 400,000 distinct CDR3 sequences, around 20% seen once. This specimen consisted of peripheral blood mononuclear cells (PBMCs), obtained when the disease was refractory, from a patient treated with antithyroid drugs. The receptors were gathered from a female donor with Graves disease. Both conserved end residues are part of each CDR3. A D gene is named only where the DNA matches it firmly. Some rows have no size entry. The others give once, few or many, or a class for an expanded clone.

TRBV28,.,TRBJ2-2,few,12,CASSLTRDKLFF,TGTGCCAGCAGTTTAACGCGGGATAAGCTGTTTTTT
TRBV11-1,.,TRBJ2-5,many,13,CASTSGGKETQYF,TGTGCCAGCACATCGGGCGGAAAAGAGACCCAGTACTTC
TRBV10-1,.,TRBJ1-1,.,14,CASSDYAMNTEAFF,TGCGCCAGCAGTGACTACGCAATGAACACTGAAGCTTTCTTT
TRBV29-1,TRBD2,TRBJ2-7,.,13,CSVAGTSDYEQYF,TGCAGCGTGGCCGGGACTAGCGACTACGAGCAGTACTTC
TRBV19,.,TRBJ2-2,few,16,CASSRRGAAGAGELFF,TGTGCCAGTAGTCGGAGGGGGGCTGCAGGCGCCGGGGAGCTGTTTTTT
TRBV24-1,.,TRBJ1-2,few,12,CATSDLTDGYTF,TGTGCCACCAGTGATTTGACTGATGGCTACACCTTC
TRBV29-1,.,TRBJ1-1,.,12,CSADSGLSEAFF,TGCAGCGCTGACTCGGGGTTGAGTGAAGCTTTCTTT
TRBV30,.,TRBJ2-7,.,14,CAWSVRLASQGQYF,TGTGCCTGGAGTGTACGTCTAGCATCGCAGGGACAGTACTTC
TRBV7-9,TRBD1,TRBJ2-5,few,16,CASSPFPGQGEETQYF,TGTGCCAGCAGCCCCTTTCCGGGACAGGGAGAGGAGACCCAGTACTTC
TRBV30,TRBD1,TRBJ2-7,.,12,CALDRGYGEQYF,TGTGCCTTGGACAGGGGGTATGGCGAGCAGTACTTC
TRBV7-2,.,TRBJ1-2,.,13,CAGSLGGASGYTF,TGTGCCGGCAGCTTAGGGGGGGCCAGTGGCTACACCTTC
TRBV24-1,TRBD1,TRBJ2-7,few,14,CATSATGATYEQYF,TGTGCCACCAGCGCGACAGGGGCAACCTACGAGCAGTACTTC
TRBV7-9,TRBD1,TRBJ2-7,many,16,CASSLDGDRASYEQYF,TGTGCCAGCAGCCTAGACGGGGACAGGGCCTCCTACGAGCAGTACTTC
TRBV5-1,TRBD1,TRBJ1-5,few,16,CASSPTGQGANQPQHF,TGCGCCAGCAGCCCAACCGGACAGGGGGCAAATCAGCCCCAGCATTTT
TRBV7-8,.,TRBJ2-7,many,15,CASSWSPGRGSEQYF,TGTGCCAGCAGCTGGAGCCCGGGAAGGGGCTCCGAGCAGTACTTC
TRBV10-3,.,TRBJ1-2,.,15,CAISENAGPSYGYTF,TGTGCCATCAGTGAGAACGCGGGGCCCTCTTATGGCTACACCTTC
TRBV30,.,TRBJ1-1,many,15,CAWQHGKYKNTEAFF,TGTGCCTGGCAACACGGAAAATACAAGAACACTGAAGCTTTCTTT
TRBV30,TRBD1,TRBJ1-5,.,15,CAWSAGQGVWQPQHF,TGTGCCTGGAGTGCTGGACAGGGGGTTTGGCAGCCCCAGCATTTT
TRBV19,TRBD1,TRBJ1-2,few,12,CASRGQGYGYTF,TGTGCCAGTAGGGGACAGGGTTATGGCTACACCTTC
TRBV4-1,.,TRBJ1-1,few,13,CASSQYRDTEAFF,TGCGCCAGCAGCCAGTACAGGGACACTGAAGCTTTCTTT
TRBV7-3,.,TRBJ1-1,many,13,CASSSTGLTEAFF,TGTGCCAGCAGCTCAACAGGGCTCACTGAAGCTTTCTTT
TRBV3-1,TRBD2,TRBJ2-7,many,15,CASSPELAGGPEQYF,TGTGCCAGCAGCCCCGAACTAGCGGGAGGTCCCGAGCAGTACTTC
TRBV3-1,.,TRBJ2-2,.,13,CASSHADTGELFF,TGTGCCAGCAGCCACGCGGACACCGGGGAGCTGTTTTTT
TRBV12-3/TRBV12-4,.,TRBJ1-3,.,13,CASSGDSGNTIYF,TGTGCCAGCAGTGGGGATTCTGGAAACACCATATATTTT
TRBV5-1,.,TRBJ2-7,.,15,CASSLEQLRTGEQYF,TGCGCCAGCAGCTTGGAGCAGCTACGGACCGGCGAGCAGTACTTC
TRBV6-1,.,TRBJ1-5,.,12,CASKRGNQPQHF,TGTGCCAGCAAACGGGGCAATCAGCCCCAGCATTTT
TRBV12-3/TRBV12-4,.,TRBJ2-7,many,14,CASSSPPGEGEQYF,TGTGCCAGCAGCTCCCCCCCGGGAGAGGGCGAGCAGTACTTC
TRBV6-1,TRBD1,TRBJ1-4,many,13,CASGQGGNEKLFF,TGTGCCAGCGGACAGGGGGGGAATGAAAAACTGTTTTTT
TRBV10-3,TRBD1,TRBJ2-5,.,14,CAISGTGDQETQYF,TGTGCCATCAGTGGGACAGGGGACCAAGAGACCCAGTACTTC
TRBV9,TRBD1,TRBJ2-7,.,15,CASSVSGQGSYEQYF,TGTGCCAGCAGCGTATCGGGACAGGGTTCCTACGAGCAGTACTTC
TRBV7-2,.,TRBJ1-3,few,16,CASSLSLRGTGNTIYF,TGTGCCAGCAGCTTAAGCTTGAGGGGTACCGGAAACACCATATATTTT
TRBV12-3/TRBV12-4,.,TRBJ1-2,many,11,CASSLSGSYTF,TGTGCCAGCAGCCTAAGTGGAAGCTACACCTTC
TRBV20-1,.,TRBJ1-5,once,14,CSAPFRSFNQPQHF,TGCAGTGCTCCTTTCCGTTCGTTCAATCAGCCCCAGCATTTT
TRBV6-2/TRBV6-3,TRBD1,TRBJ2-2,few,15,CASRTGTANTGELFF,TGTGCCAGCAGAACCGGGACAGCGAACACCGGGGAGCTGTTTTTT
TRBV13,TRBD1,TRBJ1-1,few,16,CASSPSAGDRNTEAFF,TGTGCCAGCAGCCCCTCTGCCGGGGACAGGAACACTGAAGCTTTCTTT
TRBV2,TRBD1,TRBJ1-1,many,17,CASSHDPGQGMNTEAFF,TGTGCCAGCAGTCACGATCCGGGACAGGGGATGAACACTGAAGCTTTCTTT
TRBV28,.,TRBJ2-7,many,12,CASTGDLYEQYF,TGTGCCAGCACGGGGGATCTCTACGAGCAGTACTTC
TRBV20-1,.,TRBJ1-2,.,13,CSASGAENYGYTF,TGCAGTGCCTCTGGGGCCGAGAACTATGGCTACACCTTC
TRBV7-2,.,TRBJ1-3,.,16,CASSFAGGASGNTIYF,TGTGCCAGCAGCTTCGCCGGAGGGGCGTCTGGAAACACCATATATTTT
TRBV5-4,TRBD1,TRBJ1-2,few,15,CASSVGQALNYGYTF,TGTGCCAGCAGCGTAGGACAGGCCCTCAACTATGGCTACACCTTC
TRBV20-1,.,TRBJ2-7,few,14,CSARSQNWSYEQYF,TGCAGTGCTAGATCCCAGAACTGGTCCTACGAGCAGTACTTC
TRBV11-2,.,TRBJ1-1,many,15,CASSLSQDSHTEAFF,TGTGCCAGCAGCTTATCGCAGGACAGCCACACTGAAGCTTTCTTT
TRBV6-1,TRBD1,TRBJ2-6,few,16,CASSGQASSGANVLTF,TGTGCCAGCAGCGGACAGGCCAGCTCTGGGGCCAACGTCCTGACTTTC
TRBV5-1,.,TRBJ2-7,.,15,CASTPGIANSYEQYF,TGCGCCAGCACCCCCGGTATAGCGAACTCCTACGAGCAGTACTTC
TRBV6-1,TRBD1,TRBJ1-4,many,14,CASNTQGAWEKLFF,TGTGCCAGCAATACACAGGGGGCGTGGGAAAAACTGTTTTTT
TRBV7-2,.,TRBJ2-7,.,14,CASSVTKGGYEQYF,TGTGCCAGCAGCGTGACTAAGGGGGGCTACGAGCAGTACTTC
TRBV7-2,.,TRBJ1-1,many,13,CASRSRGYTEAFF,TGTGCCAGCAGATCTAGGGGGTACACTGAAGCTTTCTTT
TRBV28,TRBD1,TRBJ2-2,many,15,CASSGDRENTGELFF,TGTGCCAGCAGTGGGGACAGGGAGAACACCGGGGAGCTGTTTTTT
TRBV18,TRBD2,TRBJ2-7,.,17,CASSPSGTSGSFYEQYF,TGTGCCAGCTCACCCTCGGGGACTAGCGGGAGTTTCTACGAGCAGTACTTC
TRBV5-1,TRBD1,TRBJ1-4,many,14,CASSHGDRNEKLFF,TGCGCCAGCAGCCACGGGGACAGAAACGAAAAACTGTTTTTT
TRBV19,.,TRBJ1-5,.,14,CASSITGFNQPQHF,TGTGCCAGTAGTATCACAGGGTTCAATCAGCCCCAGCATTTT